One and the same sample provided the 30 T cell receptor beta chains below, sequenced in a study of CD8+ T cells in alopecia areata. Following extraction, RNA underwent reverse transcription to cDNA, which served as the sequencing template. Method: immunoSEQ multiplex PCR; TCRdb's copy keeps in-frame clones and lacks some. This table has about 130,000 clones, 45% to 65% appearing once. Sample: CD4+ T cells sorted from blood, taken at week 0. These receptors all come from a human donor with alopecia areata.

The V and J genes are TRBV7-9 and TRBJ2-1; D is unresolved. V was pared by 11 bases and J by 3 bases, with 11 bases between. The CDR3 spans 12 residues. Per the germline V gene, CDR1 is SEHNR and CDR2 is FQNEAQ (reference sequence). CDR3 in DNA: TGTGCCCTCGGTCTGGACTACAATGAGCAGTTCTTC. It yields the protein CALGLDYNEQFF.

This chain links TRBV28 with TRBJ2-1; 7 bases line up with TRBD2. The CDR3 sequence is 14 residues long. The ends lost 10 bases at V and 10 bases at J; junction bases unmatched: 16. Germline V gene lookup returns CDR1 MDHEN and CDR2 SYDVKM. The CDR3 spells CAIGPFEGAGEQFF. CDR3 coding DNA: TGTGCCATCGGCCCCTTTGAGGGAGCGGGAGAGCAGTTCTTC.

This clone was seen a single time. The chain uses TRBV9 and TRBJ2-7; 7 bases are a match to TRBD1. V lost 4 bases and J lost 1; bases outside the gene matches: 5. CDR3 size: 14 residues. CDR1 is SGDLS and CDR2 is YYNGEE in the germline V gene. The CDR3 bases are TGTGCCAGCAGCCCCCGGGACAGATCCTACGAGCAGTACTTC. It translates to CASSPRDRSYEQYF.

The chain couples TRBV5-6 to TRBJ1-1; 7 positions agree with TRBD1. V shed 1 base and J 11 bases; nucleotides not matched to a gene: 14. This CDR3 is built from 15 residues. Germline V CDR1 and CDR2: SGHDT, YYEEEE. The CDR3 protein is CASSLWTGRTRKAFF. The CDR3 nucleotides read TGTGCCAGCAGCTTGTGGACAGGTAGAACTCGTAAGGCTTTCTTT.

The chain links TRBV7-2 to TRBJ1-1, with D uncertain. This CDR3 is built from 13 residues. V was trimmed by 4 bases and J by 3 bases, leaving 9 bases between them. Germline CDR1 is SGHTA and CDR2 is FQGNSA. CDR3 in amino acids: CASSSTADTEAFF. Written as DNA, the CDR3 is TGTGCCAGCAGCTCCACAGCGGACACTGAAGCTTTCTTT.

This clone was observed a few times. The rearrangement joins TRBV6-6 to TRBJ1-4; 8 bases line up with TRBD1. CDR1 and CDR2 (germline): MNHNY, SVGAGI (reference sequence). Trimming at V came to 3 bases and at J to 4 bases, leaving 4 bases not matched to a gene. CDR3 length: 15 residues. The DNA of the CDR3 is TGTGCCAGCAGTTATCGAGACAGGGGTAATGAAAAACTGTTTTTT. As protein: CASSYRDRGNEKLFF.

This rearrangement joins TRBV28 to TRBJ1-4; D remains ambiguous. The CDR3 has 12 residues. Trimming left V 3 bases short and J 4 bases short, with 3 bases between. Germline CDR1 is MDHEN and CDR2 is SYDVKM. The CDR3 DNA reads TGTGCCAGCAGTTTCGGTAATGAAAAACTGTTTTTT. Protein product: CASSFGNEKLFF.

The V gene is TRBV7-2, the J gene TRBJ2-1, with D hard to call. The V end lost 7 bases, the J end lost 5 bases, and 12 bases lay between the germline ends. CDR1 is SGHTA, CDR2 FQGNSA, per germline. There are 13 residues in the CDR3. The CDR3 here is CASTHTINNEQFF. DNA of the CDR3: TGTGCCAGCACACATACCATCAACAATGAGCAGTTCTTC.

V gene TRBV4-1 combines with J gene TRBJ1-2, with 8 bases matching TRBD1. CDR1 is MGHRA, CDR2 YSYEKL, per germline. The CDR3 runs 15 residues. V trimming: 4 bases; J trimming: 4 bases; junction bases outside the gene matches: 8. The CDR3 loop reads CASSRFGQGGYGYTF. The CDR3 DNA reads TGCGCCAGCAGCCGCTTTGGACAGGGTGGCTATGGCTACACCTTC.

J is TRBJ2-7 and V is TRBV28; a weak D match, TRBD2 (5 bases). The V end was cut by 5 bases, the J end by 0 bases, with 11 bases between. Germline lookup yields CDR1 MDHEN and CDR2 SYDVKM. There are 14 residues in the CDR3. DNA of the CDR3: TGTGCCAGCAGTCCACGGGGTTTCTCCTACGAGCAGTACTTC. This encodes CASSPRGFSYEQYF.

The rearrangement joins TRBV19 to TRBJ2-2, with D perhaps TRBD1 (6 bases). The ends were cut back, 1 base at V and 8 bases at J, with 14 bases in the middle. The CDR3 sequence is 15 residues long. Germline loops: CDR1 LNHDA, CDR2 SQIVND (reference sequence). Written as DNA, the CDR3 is TGTGCCAGTAGTATAGCAGGGGTCTTCTCGGGGGAGCTGTTTTTT. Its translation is CASSIAGVFSGELFF.

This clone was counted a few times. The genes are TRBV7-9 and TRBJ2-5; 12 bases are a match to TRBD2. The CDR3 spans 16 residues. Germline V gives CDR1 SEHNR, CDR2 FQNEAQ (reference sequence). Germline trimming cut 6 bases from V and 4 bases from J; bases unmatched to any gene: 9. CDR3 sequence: CASSYKGLAGRETQYF. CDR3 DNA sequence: TGTGCCAGCAGTTATAAGGGACTAGCGGGCAGAGAGACCCAGTACTTC.

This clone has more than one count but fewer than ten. In nucleotides, the CDR3 is TGTGCCAGCAGTGCTCCAAGCCTCCCCGGTGGGACCCAGTACTTC. Its protein is CASSAPSLPGGTQYF. This chain links TRBV6-5 with TRBJ2-5; D gene uncertain. The CDR3 length is 15 residues. V dropped 5 bases and J dropped 7 bases, with 20 bases sitting between them. Germline V gives CDR1 MNHEY, CDR2 SVGAGI.

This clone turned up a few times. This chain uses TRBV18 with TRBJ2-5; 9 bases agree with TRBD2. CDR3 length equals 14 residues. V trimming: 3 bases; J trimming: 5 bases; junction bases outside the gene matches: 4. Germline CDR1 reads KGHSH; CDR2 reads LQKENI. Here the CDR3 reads CASSPASGKETQYF. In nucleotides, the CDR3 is TGTGCCAGCTCACCGGCTAGCGGGAAGGAGACCCAGTACTTC.

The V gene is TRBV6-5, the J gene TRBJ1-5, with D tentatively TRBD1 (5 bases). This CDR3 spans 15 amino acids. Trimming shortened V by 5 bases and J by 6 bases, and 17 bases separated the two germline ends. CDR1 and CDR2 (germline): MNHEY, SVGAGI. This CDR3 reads CASSPGTLTGQPQHF. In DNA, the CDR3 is TGTGCCAGCAGTCCGGGGACTTTAACGGGTCAGCCCCAGCATTTT.

The CDR3 sequence is CASKADSSYNEQFF. CDR3 nucleotide sequence: TGCGCCAGCAAAGCGGACAGTTCCTACAATGAGCAGTTCTTC. The V and J genes are TRBV5-1 and TRBJ2-1; D may be TRBD1 (6 bases). The V gene lost 6 bases and the J gene lost 1 base, with 11 bases spanning the gap. The germline CDR1 and CDR2 sequences are SGHRS and YFSETQ. The CDR3 consists of 14 residues.

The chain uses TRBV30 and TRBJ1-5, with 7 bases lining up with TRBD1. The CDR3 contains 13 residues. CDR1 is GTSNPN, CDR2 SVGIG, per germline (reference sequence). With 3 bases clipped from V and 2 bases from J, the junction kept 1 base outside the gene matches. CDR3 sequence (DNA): TGTGCCTGGAGCACAGGGGGCAATCAGCCCCAGCATTTT. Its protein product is CAWSTGGNQPQHF.

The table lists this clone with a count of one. The CDR3 nucleotides are TGTGCCAGCAGCTTAGCGCGATCGCGGGGGGGCGTCGGGGCCAACGTCCTGACTTTC. Amino acids: CASSLARSRGGVGANVLTF. This chain uses TRBV7-2 with TRBJ2-6; 9 nucleotides agree with TRBD2. V gave up 0 bases and J gave up 4 bases; unmatched junction bases: 10. Germline V gene data show CDR1 as SGHTA and CDR2 as FQGNSA. The CDR3 is made up of 19 amino acids. The full variable domain, its missing parts supplied by reference TRBV7-2 and TRBJ2-6, is GAGVSQSPSNKVTEKGKDVELRCDPISGHTALYWYRQSLGQGLEFLIYFQGNSAPDKSGLPSDRFSAERTGGSVSTLTIQRTQQEDSAVYLCASSLARSRGGVGANVLTFGAGSRLTVL.

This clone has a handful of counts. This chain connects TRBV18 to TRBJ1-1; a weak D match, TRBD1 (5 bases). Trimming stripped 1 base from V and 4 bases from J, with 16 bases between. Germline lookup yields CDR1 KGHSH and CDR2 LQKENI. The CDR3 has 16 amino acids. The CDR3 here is CASSPRAGRGVTEAFF. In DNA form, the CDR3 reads TGTGCCAGCTCACCACGGGCAGGGAGGGGTGTCACTGAAGCTTTCTTT.

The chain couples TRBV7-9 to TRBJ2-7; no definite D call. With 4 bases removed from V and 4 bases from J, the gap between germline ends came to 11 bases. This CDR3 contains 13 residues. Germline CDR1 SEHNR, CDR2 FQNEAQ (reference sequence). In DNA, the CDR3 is TGTGCCAGCAGCTCGAGCCCTTATTACGAGCAGTACTTC. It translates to CASSSSPYYEQYF.

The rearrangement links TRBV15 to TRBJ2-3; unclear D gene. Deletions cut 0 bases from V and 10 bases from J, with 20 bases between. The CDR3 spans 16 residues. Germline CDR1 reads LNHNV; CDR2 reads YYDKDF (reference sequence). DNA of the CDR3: TGTGCCACCAGCAGAGATCCGTGGGGTTCGACGGAATCGCAGTATTTT. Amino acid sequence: CATSRDPWGSTESQYF.

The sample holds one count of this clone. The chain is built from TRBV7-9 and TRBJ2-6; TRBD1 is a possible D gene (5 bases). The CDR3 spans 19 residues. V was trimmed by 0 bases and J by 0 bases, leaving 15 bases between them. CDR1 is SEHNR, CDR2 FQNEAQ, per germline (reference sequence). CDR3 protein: CASSLALNVGPSGANVLTF. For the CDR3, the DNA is TGTGCCAGCAGCTTAGCGCTAAACGTGGGGCCCTCTGGGGCCAACGTCCTGACTTTC.

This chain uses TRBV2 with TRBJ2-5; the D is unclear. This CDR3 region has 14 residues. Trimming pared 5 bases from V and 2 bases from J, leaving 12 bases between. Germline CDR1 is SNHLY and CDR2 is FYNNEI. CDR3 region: CASSRAERQETQYF. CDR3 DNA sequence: TGTGCCAGCAGTAGGGCAGAGCGTCAAGAGACCCAGTACTTC.

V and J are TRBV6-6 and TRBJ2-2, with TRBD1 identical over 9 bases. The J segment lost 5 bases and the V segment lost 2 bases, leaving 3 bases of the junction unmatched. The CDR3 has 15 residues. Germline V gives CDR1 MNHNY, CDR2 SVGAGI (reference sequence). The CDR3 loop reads CASSYGQGSTGELFF. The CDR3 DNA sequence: TGTGCCAGCAGTTACGGACAGGGGAGTACCGGGGAGCTGTTTTTT.

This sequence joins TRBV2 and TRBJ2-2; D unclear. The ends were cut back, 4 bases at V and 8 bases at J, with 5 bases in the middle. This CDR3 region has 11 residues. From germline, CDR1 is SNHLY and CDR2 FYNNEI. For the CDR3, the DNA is TGTGCCAGCAGTGCAACAGGGGAGCTGTTTTTT. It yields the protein CASSATGELFF.

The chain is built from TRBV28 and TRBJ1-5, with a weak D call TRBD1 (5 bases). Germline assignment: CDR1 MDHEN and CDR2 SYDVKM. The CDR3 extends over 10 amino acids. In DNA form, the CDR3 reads TGTGCGGCAGGGTTTCAGCCCCAGCATTTT. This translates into CAAGFQPQHF.

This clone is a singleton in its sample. The chain's CDR3 is CASSLEGTGYNEQFF. In nucleotides, the CDR3 is TGTGCCAGCAGCTTAGAGGGGACAGGCTACAATGAGCAGTTCTTC. The V and J genes are TRBV7-8 and TRBJ2-1; 8 nucleotides align to TRBD1. Germline-derived CDR1 and CDR2 are SGHVS and FQNEAQ. Germline trimming cut 1 base from V and 3 bases from J; bases unmatched to any gene: 2. This CDR3 is built from 15 residues.

CDR3 nucleotides: TGTGCCAGCTCAAATCAGTGGGGCGAGCAGTACTTC. This encodes CASSNQWGEQYF. The rearrangement joins TRBV18 to TRBJ2-7; the D is unclear. Germline loops: CDR1 KGHSH, CDR2 LQKENI. The CDR3 covers 12 residues. With 5 bases removed from V and 6 bases from J, the gap between germline ends came to 11 bases.

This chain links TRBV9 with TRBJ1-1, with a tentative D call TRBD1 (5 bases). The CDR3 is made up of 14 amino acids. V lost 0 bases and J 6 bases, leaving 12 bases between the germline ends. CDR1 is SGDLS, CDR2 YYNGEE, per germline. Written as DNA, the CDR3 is TGTGCCAGCAGCGTAGCGGCGGGACGGGCTGAAGCTTTCTTT. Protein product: CASSVAAGRAEAFF.

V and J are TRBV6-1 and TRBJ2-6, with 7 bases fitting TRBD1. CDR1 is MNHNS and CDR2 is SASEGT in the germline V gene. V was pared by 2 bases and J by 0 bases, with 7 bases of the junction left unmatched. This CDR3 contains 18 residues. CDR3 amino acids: CASSETGTANSGANVLTF. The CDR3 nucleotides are TGTGCCAGCAGTGAAACCGGGACAGCTAACTCTGGGGCCAACGTCCTGACTTTC.